The next 18 T cell receptor beta chains were all read from a single sample in a study of blood T cells in healthy people across ages. Using a J-beta primer mix together with a sample-barcoded 5' primer, a second PCR was run for roughly 7 to 11 cycles. One entry per CDR3 protein, called by TCRdb with MiXCR from the 5' RACE reads. This repertoire shows fewer than 900,000 distinct CDR3 sequences, roughly 34% found once; its top ten account for about an eighth. The sequenced material came from blood. These receptor sequences come from a man younger than 35 in good health.

This clonotype was counted many times. This chain uses TRBV12-3 or TRBV12-4 with TRBJ1-2, with D unclear. There are 12 residues in the CDR3. The germline V and J ends were trimmed by 6 bases and 6 bases, with 11 bases remaining between them. The CDR3 bases are TGTGCCAGCAGCCTGGGTCGAAATGGCTACACCTTC. It is translated as CASSLGRNGYTF.

This clonotype has a handful of counts. The chain couples TRBV20-1 to TRBJ2-1, with 9 nucleotides matching TRBD1. The CDR3 sequence is 15 residues long. The ends lost 0 bases at V and 9 bases at J; junction bases unmatched: 9. Germline lookup yields CDR1 DFQATT and CDR2 SNEGSKA (reference sequence). CDR3 nucleotides: TGCAGTGCTAGAGATCGTCGACAGGGGGGCTGTGAGCAGTTCTTC. It is translated as CSARDRRQGGCEQFF.

The table lists this clonotype with a few counts. The chain couples TRBV6-5 to TRBJ2-4; D unclear. V was pared by 5 bases and J by 4 bases, with 9 bases between. Germline V lookup: CDR1 MNHEY, CDR2 SVGAGI. The CDR3 runs to 13 residues. CDR3 coding DNA: TGTGCCAGCAGTGCGTCCGGGAAAAACATTCAGTACTTC. Its translation is CASSASGKNIQYF.

This chain connects TRBV6-5 to TRBJ2-3, with D unresolved. Trimming removed 0 bases from V and 3 bases from J, with 7 bases in between. Germline V gives CDR1 MNHEY, CDR2 SVGAGI. This CDR3 comprises 14 residues. In DNA form, the CDR3 reads TGTGCCAGCAGTTACTCTTTTAAAACAGATACGCAGTATTTT. Amino acids: CASSYSFKTDTQYF.

The chain carries TRBV12-3 or TRBV12-4 and TRBJ1-1; 10 nucleotides line up with TRBD1. CDR3 length: 16 residues. J was trimmed by 4 bases and V by 5 bases; bases with no gene match: 10. The CDR3 DNA is TGTGCCAGCAGTACCACCGGGACAGGGGCCCTCACTGAAGCTTTCTTT. Amino acids: CASSTTGTGALTEAFF.

Regarding this clonotype: Mismatch with germline at one junction end may stem from a read error. The chain is built from TRBV10-3 and TRBJ2-4, with D hard to call. The better agreement between TRBJ2-7 and the DNA end casts doubt on the J call. Germline V CDR1 and CDR2: ENHRY, SYGVKD. The CDR3 has 14 residues. The CDR3 loop is CAISERISSNEQYF. The CDR3 DNA reads TGTGCCATCAGTGAGAGGATTAGCTCCAACGAGCAGTACTTC.

The chain combines TRBV5-5 with TRBJ1-5, with unresolved D. This CDR3 comprises 16 residues. CDR1 and CDR2 (germline): SGHKS, YYEKEE (reference sequence). With 4 bases removed from V and 2 bases from J, the gap between germline ends came to 16 bases. In DNA, the CDR3 is TGTGCCAGCAGCGCGGACCTAACTGGGGGCAATCAGCCCCAGCATTTT. Translation gives CASSADLTGGNQPQHF.

V is TRBV20-1 and J is TRBJ1-1, with D hard to call. Trimming took 6 bases from V and 8 from J, leaving 16 bases between them. In germline, CDR1 is DFQATT, CDR2 SNEGSKA (reference sequence). The length of the CDR3 is 12 residues. In DNA, the CDR3 is TGCAGTGCAACGGCCCGACTCGGGGAAGCTTTCTTT. Translation gives CSATARLGEAFF.

The chain has TRBV4-3 and TRBJ2-3; TRBD2 might be the D (6 bases). The V end was cut by 0 bases, the J end by 2 bases, with 12 bases between. This CDR3 has 16 amino acids. Germline V gene sequence: CDR1 LGHNA, CDR2 YSLEER. For the CDR3, the DNA is TGCGCCAGCAGCCAAGAGACGGGGGAGCCCACAGATACGCAGTATTTT. Translation: CASSQETGEPTDTQYF.

The V call is TRBV2, the J call TRBJ1-2; D possibly corresponds to TRBD1 (6 bases). The V gene's germline CDR1 is SNHLY and CDR2 FYNNEI. CDR3 length: 14 residues. Trimming shortened V by 9 bases and J by 0 bases, and 14 bases separated the two germline ends. The CDR3 protein is CARGGSESNYGYTF. In nucleotides, the CDR3 is TGTGCCAGAGGGGGGTCAGAGTCTAACTATGGCTACACCTTC. The variable domain in full, completed from reference TRBV2 and TRBJ1-2, reads EPEVTQTPSHQVTQMGQEVILRCVPISNHLYFYWYRQILGQKVEFLVSFYNNEISEKSEIFDDQFSVERPDGSNFTLKIRSTKLEDSAMYFCARGGSESNYGYTFGSGTRLTVV.

The chain is built from TRBV12-3 or TRBV12-4 and TRBJ1-2; D is unresolved. The length of the CDR3 is 8 residues. V dropped 6 bases and J dropped 13 bases, with 6 bases sitting between them. The CDR3 nucleotides are TGTGCCAGCAGGCCTTTCACCTTC. It yields the protein CASRPFTF.

The gene calls are TRBV5-5 and TRBJ2-5; 10 bases map to TRBD2. The germline CDR1 and CDR2 sequences are SGHKS and YYEKEE (reference sequence). Germline trimming cut 4 bases from V and 11 bases from J; bases unmatched to any gene: 14. This CDR3 region has 15 residues. The CDR3 reads CASSSTSGIVNEQYF. CDR3 DNA sequence: TGTGCCAGCAGCAGTACTAGCGGGATCGTTAATGAGCAGTACTTC.

This chain connects TRBV24-1 to TRBJ1-1, with D unclear. This CDR3 contains 15 residues. The germline V gene has CDR1 KGHDR and CDR2 SFDVKD. The V end was cut by 2 bases, the J end by 0 bases, with 9 bases between. The CDR3 reads CATSDSQNLNTEAFF. CDR3 coding DNA: TGTGCCACCAGTGATTCACAGAACCTGAACACTGAAGCTTTCTTT.

This clonotype appeared many times. The V and J genes are TRBV12-3 or TRBV12-4 and TRBJ2-3; the D gene is possibly TRBD1 (7 bases). The CDR3 runs 18 residues. V lost 5 bases and J lost 4, with 25 bases in between. CDR3 sequence: CASSLQRRQGGFADTQYF. CDR3 bases: TGTGCCAGCAGTCTGCAACGTAGACAGGGAGGATTCGCAGATACGCAGTATTTT.

This clonotype was seen repeatedly, ten times or more. This chain links TRBV20-1 with TRBJ2-5; D might be TRBD1 or TRBD2, each matching 7 bases. The germline V gene has CDR1 DFQATT and CDR2 SNEGSKA (reference sequence). CDR3 length: 14 residues. With 4 bases removed from V and 3 bases from J, the gap between germline ends came to 15 bases. For the CDR3, the DNA is TGCAGTGCTAAGACAGGGAGGGAAGAAGAGACCCAGTACTTC. Translating gives CSAKTGREEETQYF.

This clonotype was counted many times. The rearrangement links TRBV5-1 to TRBJ2-3; D possibly corresponds to TRBD1 (5 bases). Trimming pared 4 bases from V and 2 bases from J, leaving 8 bases between. There are 13 residues in the CDR3. Germline lookup yields CDR1 SGHRS and CDR2 YFSETQ. In DNA, the CDR3 is TGCGCCAGCAGCAGGGGATTCACAGATACGCAGTATTTT. This encodes CASSRGFTDTQYF. Full variable domain (outside the CDR3, taken from reference TRBV5-1 and TRBJ2-3): KAGVTQTPRYLIKTRGQQVTLSCSPISGHRSVSWYQQTPGQGLQFLFEYFSETQRNKGNFPGRFSGRQFSNSRSEMNVSTLELGDSALYLCASSRGFTDTQYFGPGTRLTVL.

This rearrangement joins TRBV12-3 or TRBV12-4 to TRBJ1-5; weak D call: TRBD1 (6 bases). This CDR3 comprises 16 residues. The V end lost 6 bases, the J end lost 2 bases, and 17 bases lay between the germline ends. CDR3 nucleotide sequence: TGTGCCAGCAGACAGGGTCATGTAATGGGCAATCAGCCCCAGCATTTT. This sequence encodes CASRQGHVMGNQPQHF.

The chain combines TRBV2 with TRBJ2-1, with D tentatively TRBD1 (5 bases). The germline V gene has CDR1 SNHLY and CDR2 FYNNEI. The V gene lost 6 bases and the J gene lost 4 bases, with 7 bases spanning the gap. CDR3 length: 12 residues. The CDR3 is CASRRQYNEQFF. In nucleotides, the CDR3 is TGTGCCAGCAGACGACAGTACAATGAGCAGTTCTTC.